The next 29 T cell receptor beta chains were all read from a single sample in a study of blood T cell repertoires in COVID-19. TCRdb's copy holds only in-frame clones and misses some; the assay was immunoSEQ multiplex PCR. The sample lists just over 300,000 clones, around 90% occurring once. Sequenced input: PBMCs or T cells enriched from blood (not recorded which). Receptors were obtained from a woman between 18 and 29 years old who had recovered from COVID-19.

Remarks on this clone: At one boundary the junction diverges from the germline segment, which might be a read error. This chain uses TRBV28 with TRBJ1-1, with a possible D match to TRBD1 (5 bases). Germline V gives CDR1 MDHEN, CDR2 SYDVKM. The CDR3 sequence is 12 residues long. The CDR3 reads CASSSPLRDSVF. The CDR3, as DNA: TGTGCCAGCAGTTCCCCCCTCCGGGACTCCGTCTTT.

V is TRBV12-3 or TRBV12-4 and J is TRBJ2-7; D not certain. The CDR3 totals 11 residues. Deletions cut 4 bases from V and 4 bases from J, with 5 bases between. Here the CDR3 DNA reads TGTGCCAGCAGTTCGTATTACGAGCAGTACTTC. It is translated as CASSSYYEQYF.

The CDR3 DNA reads as TGTGCCAGCAGTTTAGGGGCAGGGCAGAACACTGAAGCTTTCTTT. It specifies CASSLGAGQNTEAFF. J is TRBJ1-1 and V is TRBV28; TRBD1 might be the D (5 bases). The V end was cut by 2 bases, the J end by 1 base, with 11 bases between. Germline CDR1 reads MDHEN; CDR2 reads SYDVKM. The CDR3 spans 15 residues.

This chain joins TRBV7-9 and TRBJ1-1; TRBD1 is a possible D gene (5 bases). The V gene lost 5 bases and the J gene lost 4 bases, with 14 bases spanning the gap. Per germline, CDR1 SEHNR and CDR2 FQNEAQ (reference sequence). The CDR3 is 14 residues long. The CDR3 coding sequence is TGTGCCAGCAGCGAACGGGACTCGGGCACTGAAGCTTTCTTT. It specifies CASSERDSGTEAFF.

The V call is TRBV6-5, the J call TRBJ1-4, with D possibly TRBD1 on 5 matching bases. This CDR3 region has 13 residues. The germline V and J ends were trimmed by 0 bases and 8 bases, with 7 bases remaining between them. The germline V gene has CDR1 MNHEY and CDR2 SVGAGI. CDR3 region: CASSYSRGEKLFF. The CDR3 nucleotides read TGTGCCAGCAGTTACTCAAGGGGAGAAAAACTGTTTTTT.

The chain couples TRBV5-4 to TRBJ2-1; TRBD2 might be the D (6 bases). This CDR3 region has 17 residues. The V end lost 4 bases, the J end lost 0 bases, and 17 bases lay between the germline ends. The germline V gene has CDR1 SGHNT and CDR2 YYREEE (reference sequence). The CDR3 region is CASSAKGGPSSYNEQFF. As DNA, the CDR3 is TGTGCCAGCAGCGCGAAAGGAGGGCCATCCTCCTACAATGAGCAGTTCTTC.

This clone was found a few times. J is TRBJ2-2 and V is TRBV29-1, with D possibly being TRBD2 (5 bases). Per the germline V gene, CDR1 is SQVTM and CDR2 is ANQGSEA. Trimming removed 3 bases at V and 7 bases at J, with 12 bases between. The CDR3 totals 13 residues. The CDR3 DNA reads as TGCAGCGTTGAGGGAGACAAGGACGGGGAGCTGTTTTTT. Its translation is CSVEGDKDGELFF.

This clone appeared a single time. This sample includes further DNA sequences coding for the same CDR3. The chain is built from TRBV7-9 and TRBJ1-1; TRBD1 aligns across 9 bases. This CDR3 has 14 amino acids. Looked up from germline, CDR1 is SEHNR and CDR2 is FQNEAQ (reference sequence). Losses at the gene ends were 5 bases for V and 1 base for J; bases not matched to a gene: 2. The CDR3: CASSLGQGNTEAFF. In nucleotides, the CDR3 is TGTGCCAGCAGCCTGGGACAGGGGAACACTGAAGCTTTCTTT.

V and J are TRBV28 and TRBJ2-7; D unresolved. The CDR3 has 10 residues. Trimming took off 6 bases at V and 3 bases at J, with 3 bases between the two ends. The germline V gene encodes CDR1 MDHEN and CDR2 SYDVKM. The CDR3 DNA sequence: TGTGCCAGCAGCCACTACGAGCAGTACTTC. It is translated as CASSHYEQYF.

This clone has a single count. This sequence joins TRBV19 and TRBJ1-4; a possible D gene is TRBD1 (5 bases). The CDR3 has 13 amino acids. The V gene lost 11 bases and the J gene lost 6 bases, with 16 bases spanning the gap. The germline gives CDR1 LNHDA, CDR2 SQIVND (reference sequence). The CDR3 here is CASRYGGDEKLFF. CDR3 nucleotides: TGTGCCTCCCGGTACGGAGGGGATGAAAAACTGTTTTTT. Filled out from reference TRBV19 and TRBJ1-4, the complete variable domain reads DGGITQSPKYLFRKEGQNVTLSCEQNLNHDAMYWYRQDPGQGLRLIYYSQIVNDFQKGDIAEGYSVSREKKESFPLTVTSAQKNPTAFYLCASRYGGDEKLFFGSGTQLSVL.

This clone appeared once. The J gene is TRBJ1-4, the V gene TRBV27; D gene unclear. The germline V and J ends were trimmed by 3 bases and 0 bases, with 8 bases remaining between them. This CDR3 comprises 15 residues. Germline-derived CDR1 and CDR2 are MNHEY and SMNVEV (reference sequence). Written as DNA, the CDR3 is TGTGCCAGCAGTTTCCGAGTTGCAACTAATGAAAAACTGTTTTTT. This gives the protein CASSFRVATNEKLFF.

This clone was picked up a small number of times. The chain is built from TRBV7-2 and TRBJ1-4; D gene unclear. Germline CDR1 SGHTA, CDR2 FQGNSA. There are 15 residues in the CDR3. Between the trimmed V and J ends, which lost 1 base and 3 bases, there was a span of 9 bases. The DNA of the CDR3 is TGTGCCAGCAGCTTAGATGGCAGTGCTAATGAAAAACTGTTTTTT. Translating it yields CASSLDGSANEKLFF.

The chain is built from TRBV4-1 and TRBJ1-1; the match to TRBD1 covers 7 bases. The CDR3 is 15 amino acids. V lost 3 bases to trimming and J lost 0 bases; unmatched junction nucleotides: 4. Germline V lookup: CDR1 MGHRA, CDR2 YSYEKL. The CDR3 DNA reads as TGCGCCAGCAGCCAGGAGGACAGGCTGAACACTGAAGCTTTCTTT. Its protein is CASSQEDRLNTEAFF.

About this clone itself: The junction departs from the called germline gene at one end, perhaps through a read error. The rearrangement joins TRBV9 to TRBJ2-4, with 9 bases fitting TRBD2. CDR3 length: 15 amino acids. From germline, CDR1 is SGDLS and CDR2 YYNGEE. CDR3 sequence (DNA): TGTGCCAGCAGCGCAATGGGGACTAGCTTGAGAGGTCTGGCGTTC. Translated: CASSAMGTSLRGLAF.

The chain joins TRBV19 to TRBJ1-4; D is ambiguous. V lost 0 bases to trimming and J lost 3 bases, with 11 bases between them. CDR1 and CDR2 from the germline V gene are LNHDA and SQIVND (reference sequence). This CDR3 has 16 residues. CDR3 region: CASSIDHGPANEKLFF. The CDR3 bases are TGTGCCAGTAGTATAGATCATGGGCCGGCTAATGAAAAACTGTTTTTT.

The gene calls are TRBV7-2 and TRBJ1-1; D is undetermined. This CDR3 spans 13 amino acids. V was shortened by 2 bases and J by 0 bases, with 4 bases between the two germline ends. CDR1 and CDR2 from the germline V gene are SGHTA and FQGNSA. DNA for the CDR3: TGTGCCAGCAGCTTACAAATGAACACTGAAGCTTTCTTT. Its protein is CASSLQMNTEAFF.

The chain carries TRBV12-3 or TRBV12-4 and TRBJ1-5; D gene unclear. With 2 bases removed from V and 6 bases from J, the gap between germline ends came to 8 bases. There are 13 residues in the CDR3. CDR3 loop: CASSLSVGQPQHF. The CDR3 DNA follows: TGTGCCAGCAGTTTATCGGTCGGTCAGCCCCAGCATTTT.

The J gene is TRBJ1-2, the V gene TRBV7-2; 10 bases are shared with TRBD1. The germline V gene has CDR1 SGHTA and CDR2 FQGNSA. The CDR3 runs 16 residues. Trimming cost V 2 bases and J 6 bases; bases outside gene matches: 9. CDR3 residues: CASSLTATGGGHGYTF. The CDR3 DNA reads TGTGCCAGCAGCTTAACCGCGACAGGGGGCGGGCATGGCTACACCTTC.

The CDR3 nucleotides read TGTGCCAGCAGCTCCACCGGACAGGGTTATTCACCCCTCCACTTT. Encoded protein: CASSSTGQGYSPLHF. The rearrangement links TRBV7-3 to TRBJ1-6, with 8 bases that match TRBD1. Germline CDR1 is SGHTA and CDR2 is FQGTGA. J lost 8 bases, V lost 4 bases, and 7 bases had no gene match. This CDR3 is built from 15 residues.

The CDR3 nucleotides are TGTGCCAGCAGCCATTGGGACAGCAATTCGCCAGATACGCAGTATTTT. This codes for CASSHWDSNSPDTQYF. The V call is TRBV4-2, the J call TRBJ2-3; 7 bases map to TRBD1. V gave up 3 bases and J gave up 4 bases; unmatched junction bases: 10. Germline CDR1 and CDR2: LGHNA and YNFKEQ. This CDR3 has 16 residues.

The gene calls are TRBV9 and TRBJ2-2; D unclear. V lost 0 bases to trimming and J lost 1 base, with 13 bases between them. This CDR3 is 17 amino acids long. CDR1 SGDLS and CDR2 YYNGEE come from the germline V gene. Here the CDR3 DNA reads TGTGCCAGCAGCGTAGAATTCGGTTTTGGGAACACCGGGGAGCTGTTTTTT. Translating gives CASSVEFGFGNTGELFF.

This rearrangement joins TRBV6-5 to TRBJ2-7; 7 bases map to TRBD1. This CDR3 region has 13 residues. V lost 5 bases and J lost 3; bases outside the gene matches: 4. Per the germline V gene, CDR1 is MNHEY and CDR2 is SVGAGI. The CDR3 DNA is TGTGCCAGCAGTCGACAGGGTAACTACGAGCAGTACTTC. Residues: CASSRQGNYEQYF.

J is TRBJ1-1 and V is TRBV27; TRBD1 agrees at 12 bases. The CDR3 runs to 18 residues. Germline loops: CDR1 MNHEY, CDR2 SMNVEV (reference sequence). The V segment lost 4 bases and the J segment 5 bases; nucleotides outside the gene matches: 14. The CDR3, as DNA: TGTGCCAGCAGTTACCTACGGGACAGGGGGCATGATGGAACTGAAGCTTTCTTT. It is translated as CASSYLRDRGHDGTEAFF.

V gene TRBV3-1 (or the pseudogene TRBV3-2) combines with J gene TRBJ2-7; 8 nucleotides agree with TRBD1. Trimming took 4 bases from V and 6 from J; bases not matched to a gene: 8. The CDR3 runs 14 residues. Per germline, CDR1 LGHDT and CDR2 YNNKEL (reference sequence). The CDR3 DNA reads as TGTGCCAGCAGCCGGGGACAGGACGGCGTCGAGCAGTACTTC. Translation: CASSRGQDGVEQYF.

V gene TRBV5-5 combines with J gene TRBJ2-1, with D uncertain. The CDR3 runs 13 residues. Germline lookup yields CDR1 SGHKS and CDR2 YYEKEE (reference sequence). Trimming left V 4 bases short and J 4 bases short, with 9 bases between. Here the CDR3 DNA reads TGTGCCAGCAGCCGTACAGAGTACAATGAGCAGTTCTTC. It encodes CASSRTEYNEQFF.

This sequence joins TRBV7-2 and TRBJ2-5, with 11 positions matching TRBD2. Germline V gene sequence: CDR1 SGHTA, CDR2 FQGNSA. The CDR3 is 16 residues long. Losses at the gene ends were 0 bases for V and 10 bases for J; bases not matched to a gene: 10. CDR3 in DNA: TGTGCCAGCAGCTTAGCCGGACTAGCGGGCGGCACCCACCAGTACTTC. Translated, it gives CASSLAGLAGGTHQYF.

A single count supports this clone. The chain employs TRBV18 and TRBJ1-5; D is possibly TRBD1 (5 bases). CDR3 length equals 15 residues. Looked up from germline, CDR1 is KGHSH and CDR2 is LQKENI. V gave up 3 bases and J gave up 2 bases, with 11 bases separating them. The CDR3 protein is CASSPPGGGNQPQHF. In DNA, the CDR3 is TGTGCCAGCTCACCTCCCGGGGGTGGCAATCAGCCCCAGCATTTT.

The chain combines TRBV10-3 with TRBJ2-1, with 8 bases identical to TRBD1. Germline CDR1 ENHRY, CDR2 SYGVKD. The J segment lost 7 bases and the V segment lost 6 bases, leaving 5 bases of the junction unmatched. The CDR3 is made up of 13 amino acids. The CDR3 reads CAIRAGGLNEQFF. Written as DNA, the CDR3 is TGTGCCATCAGGGCAGGGGGCTTGAATGAGCAGTTCTTC.

The chain combines TRBV10-3 with TRBJ1-2; TRBD1 matches 7 bases. Germline V gene sequence: CDR1 ENHRY, CDR2 SYGVKD. The CDR3 has 14 amino acids. The V and J ends lost 9 bases and 8 bases, in that order; junction bases with no gene match: 15. For the CDR3, the DNA is TGTGCCATAAGACAGGGTGGCGAAACGTGGGGCTACACCTTC. Translated: CAIRQGGETWGYTF.